This T cell receptor (beta chain) is from a study of shared clonotypes between healthy human individuals. Study results and caveats: Specimens sampled were limited to blood, with tissue repertoires likely differing. Larger richness was generally estimated for naive than memory subsets. Clonotype sharing among donors was expected to depend on sequencing depth.

On this clone: Its cognate antigen is unknown.

V was trimmed by 8 bases and J by 4 bases, leaving 11 bases between them. From germline, CDR1 is LNHDA and CDR2 SQIVND (reference sequence). The CDR3 has 13 amino acids. Repertoires were generated with immunoSEQ multiplex PCR, while TCRdb's copy carries only in-frame clones and drops some. The table includes over a million clones, around 98.5% detected once. Sample: naive CD4+ T cells sorted from blood. The subset was: CD45RA+ positively selected. The sequence was collected from a man younger than 45 in good health. V is TRBV19 and J is TRBJ1-4; tentatively, D is TRBD1 (6 bases). This CDR3 is CASAGVHNEKLFF. The DNA for the CDR3 is TGTGCCAGTGCAGGGGTTCATAATGAAAAACTGTTTTTT.